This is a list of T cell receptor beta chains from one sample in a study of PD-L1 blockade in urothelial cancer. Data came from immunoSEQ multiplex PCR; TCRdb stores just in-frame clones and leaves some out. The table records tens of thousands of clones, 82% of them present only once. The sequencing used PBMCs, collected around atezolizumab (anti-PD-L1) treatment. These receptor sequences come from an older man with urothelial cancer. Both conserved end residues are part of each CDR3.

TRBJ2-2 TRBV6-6 CASGRTGSTGELFF
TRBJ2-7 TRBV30 CAWSAGLAPYEQYF
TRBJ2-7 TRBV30 CAWSRSSTGYEQYF
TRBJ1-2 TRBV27 CASSLAPGTGDHTF
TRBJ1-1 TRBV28 CASRTRQGGTEAFF
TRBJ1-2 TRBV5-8 CASSSDRGRNYGYTF
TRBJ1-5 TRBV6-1 CASSADYIGAQHF
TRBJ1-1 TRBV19 CASSPYSDGTANSEAFF
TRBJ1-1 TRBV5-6 CASSWDRVGGTEAFF
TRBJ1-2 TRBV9 CASSFTTDKYGYTF
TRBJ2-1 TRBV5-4 CASSFDRNEQFF
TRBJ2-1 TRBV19 CASEPRLAGTYNEQFF
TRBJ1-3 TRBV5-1 CASSDDSSGNTIYF
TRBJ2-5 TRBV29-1 CSVEEGREGGFQETQYF
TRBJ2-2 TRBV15 CATRGGINTGELFF
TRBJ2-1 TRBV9 CASSVAGTSGSDEQFF
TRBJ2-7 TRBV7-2 CASSRGTGWVGEQYF
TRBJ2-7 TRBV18 CASSPPDSYEQYF
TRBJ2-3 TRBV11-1 CASSFGLLTDTQYF
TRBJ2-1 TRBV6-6 CASSYPGLAGDEQFF
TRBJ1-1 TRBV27 CASSLQTGKGDTEAFF
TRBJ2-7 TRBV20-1 CSAHQDDEQYF
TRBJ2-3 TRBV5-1 CASRLRLAEADTQYF
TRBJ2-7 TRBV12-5 CASGSDRVIHEQYF
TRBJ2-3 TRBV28 CASSLAGLTTDTQYF
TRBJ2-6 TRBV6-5 CASSRTHSGANVLTF
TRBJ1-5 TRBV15 CATSERIGNQPQHF
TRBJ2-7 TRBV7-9 CASSRWDTYEQYF
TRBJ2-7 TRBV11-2 CASSSDRGHEQYF
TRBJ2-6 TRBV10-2 CASRVKTGGADAGANVLTF
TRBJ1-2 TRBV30 CAWSVLRGLYGYTF
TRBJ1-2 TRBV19 CASSPWDRYYGYTF
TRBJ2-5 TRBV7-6 CASSLEAMGGAAYF
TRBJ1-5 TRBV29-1 CSASREGNQPQHF
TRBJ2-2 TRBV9 CASSAVSTGELFF
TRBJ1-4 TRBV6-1 CASTEDGTGGQKLFF
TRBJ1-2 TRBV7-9 CASSLAGDRQRYGYTF
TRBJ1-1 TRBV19 CASSPRDRGNTEAFF
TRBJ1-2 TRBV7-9 CASRHRQGRGYTF
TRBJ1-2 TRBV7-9 CASSSDFLGYTF
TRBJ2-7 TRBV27 CASSLRVGTGAPYEQYF
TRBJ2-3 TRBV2 CASSLLAGNTDTQYF
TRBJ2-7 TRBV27 CASSPTSGIPYEQYF